The source of this T cell receptor beta chain is a study of blood T cell repertoires in COVID-19. About the study: COVID-19 samples, acute and convalescent, were from the United States, Italy and Spain.

Enrollees, roughly 18 to 95 years old, lived in approximately 25 US areas. Sequencing was performed with immunoSEQ multiplex PCR; in TCRdb, only in-frame clones are kept and a portion is missing. The sample includes under 200,000 clones, 70% to 85% of them seen just once. This clone was observed a handful of times. The germline V gene has CDR1 SEHNR and CDR2 FQNEAQ (reference sequence). The CDR3 covers 14 residues. Trimming at V came to 1 base and at J to 7 bases, leaving 4 bases not matched to a gene. V and J are TRBV7-9 and TRBJ2-5, with 9 bases that match TRBD1. The TCR originated in a woman aged 55-69 years with acute COVID-19. The sequenced sample consisted of PBMCs or T cells enriched from blood (not recorded which). CDR3 amino acids: CASSLGDRGGTQYF. CDR3 nucleotide sequence: TGTGCCAGCAGCTTAGGAGACAGGGGGGGGACCCAGTACTTC.